Listed below are T cell receptor beta chains from one sample, sequenced in a study of T cell responses to AZD1222 COVID-19 vaccine. Libraries were prepared by immunoSEQ multiplex PCR; TCRdb keeps only in-frame clonotypes and omits some of them. The data hold 100,000 to 150,000 clones, with 88% observed a single time. Sequences were derived from peripheral blood, sampled on day 0 of AZD1222 vaccination. All receptors derive from an adult in good health. Each CDR3 is given with its conserved first and last residue. D genes are given only for firm matches. Clone size is given for some rows only: seen once, a few or many times, or a class if the clone is expanded.

cdr3_nt cdr3_aa v_call d_call clone_size j_call
TGTGCCAGCAGTTTAGAGGGATCCGGAAACACCATATATTTT CASSLEGSGNTIYF TRBV28 NA NA TRBJ1-3
TGTGCCTGGAGTGTACGGTGGCAGGGGGGCAATCAGCCCCAGCATTTT CAWSVRWQGGNQPQHF TRBV30 TRBD1 NA TRBJ1-5
TGTGCCATCAGACCGGGACAGGGGAACTATGGCTACACCTTC CAIRPGQGNYGYTF TRBV10-3 TRBD1 NA TRBJ1-2
TGTGCCAGCAGTGAATGGGTAGCAGGGGGCCGGGGCTACACCTTC CASSEWVAGGRGYTF TRBV2 TRBD1 NA TRBJ1-2
TGTGCCAGCGCAACAGGCCTGGGGATAACCGGGGAGCTGTTTTTT CASATGLGITGELFF TRBV2 NA NA TRBJ2-2
TGTGCCAGCAGCCGCACGAACAATGAGCAGTTCTTC CASSRTNNEQFF TRBV3-1/TRBV3-2 NA few TRBJ2-1
TGTGCCAGTGTACAGGGGGCTAACACCGGGGAGCTGTTTTTT CASVQGANTGELFF TRBV6-5 TRBD1 NA TRBJ2-2
TGTGCCAGCAATAGAGGGAATTCACCCCTCCACTTT CASNRGNSPLHF TRBV12-3/TRBV12-4 NA NA TRBJ1-6
TGTGCCAGTAGTACCGAGACAGGGCGGCCCCAGCATTTT CASSTETGRPQHF TRBV19 TRBD1 NA TRBJ1-5
TGTGCCAGCAGCCCCTGGATGCAGGATAATTCACCCCTCCACTTT CASSPWMQDNSPLHF TRBV7-9 NA many TRBJ1-6
TGCGCCAGCAGTGACAGGGGATACAACACCGGGGAGCTGTTTTTT CASSDRGYNTGELFF TRBV10-1 NA NA TRBJ2-2
TGTGCCAGCACCTTCGGGACAGAAGAGACCCAGTACTTC CASTFGTEETQYF TRBV27 TRBD1 NA TRBJ2-5
TGTGCCAGCAGTTACGACAGGGTTCAGCCCCAGCATTTT CASSYDRVQPQHF TRBV6-6 TRBD1 NA TRBJ1-5
TGCGCCAGCAGTGATCACACAGGGGCACACTATGGCTACACCTTC CASSDHTGAHYGYTF TRBV10-2 TRBD1 NA TRBJ1-2
TGTGCCATCGGAGCGGGAGGCACAGATACGCAGTATTTT CAIGAGGTDTQYF TRBV10-3 TRBD2 NA TRBJ2-3
TGTGCCAGCAGCCCAACGACCACCGGGGAGCTGTTTTTT CASSPTTTGELFF TRBV7-8 NA NA TRBJ2-2
TGCGCCAGCAGCGTACAGGGGGATGGCACTGAAGCTTTCTTT CASSVQGDGTEAFF TRBV5-1 TRBD1 NA TRBJ1-1
TGTGCCAGCAGGTCCCTGGGGGACGTGGGGGACGAGCAGTACTTC CASRSLGDVGDEQYF TRBV6-6 NA NA TRBJ2-7
TGCGCCAGCAGCTTGGTGGCACCCCTGGGGAACACTGAAGCTTTCTTT CASSLVAPLGNTEAFF TRBV5-1 NA once TRBJ1-1
TGTGCCAGTAGTGGCGGACGAGGATTCTCTGGAAACACCATATATTTT CASSGGRGFSGNTIYF TRBV19 NA NA TRBJ1-3
TGTGCCAGCAGTCGGTTACAGGGACACACCGGGGAGCTGTTTTTT CASSRLQGHTGELFF TRBV28 NA NA TRBJ2-2
TGTGCCAGCAGCCGAGGGGGACGGGATGAGCAGTACTTC CASSRGGRDEQYF TRBV7-9 NA NA TRBJ2-7
TGCGCCAGCAGCCAAGATTACTGGTCCTACGAGCAGTACTTC CASSQDYWSYEQYF TRBV4-3 NA NA TRBJ2-7
TGTGCCAGCAGCTTGGACAGGGGAGAGACCCAGTACTTC CASSLDRGETQYF TRBV5-4 TRBD1 NA TRBJ2-5
TGTGCCAGCAGCTTACCCAACAGGGGCTATGGCTACACCTTC CASSLPNRGYGYTF TRBV11-3 TRBD1 once TRBJ1-2
TGTGCCAGCAGCTTAGGGGTTCAGCGAAGCACAGATACGCAGTATTTT CASSLGVQRSTDTQYF TRBV7-2 NA NA TRBJ2-3